The rows below give T cell receptor beta chains drawn from one sample of a study of technical replicates of blood from several donors. Using immunoSEQ multiplex PCR, the repertoire was profiled, and TCRdb retains in-frame clones only, with some absent. The data hold more than 11,000 clones, with less than 90% observed a single time. Material: PBMCs. These receptors were collected from a human donor in good health. The CDR3 runs from the conserved cysteine through the conserved F or W. The D gene is left open where the match is weak. A clone size is listed for some rows: how often the clone was seen (once, few, many), or a class if it is expanded.

TRBV18	TRBD2	.	TRBJ2-7	CASSPYRRGLAGGEQYF	TGTGCCAGCTCACCATATCGCCGCGGGCTAGCGGGAGGGGAGCAGTACTTC
TRBV5-4	TRBD2	.	TRBJ2-5	CASSYRLAGDETQYF	TGTGCCAGCAGCTATAGACTAGCGGGAGACGAGACCCAGTACTTC
TRBV20-1	.	once	TRBJ2-1	CSARGRNEQFF	TGCAGTGCTAGGGGGCGGAATGAGCAGTTCTTC
TRBV6-6	.	.	TRBJ1-1	CASHGGDTEAFF	TGTGCCAGCCACGGCGGGGACACTGAAGCTTTCTTT
TRBV6-4	.	.	TRBJ1-3	CASSDSPGLLSGNTIYF	TGTGCCAGCAGTGACTCGCCGGGTTTGCTCTCTGGAAACACCATATATTTT
TRBV30	TRBD2	.	TRBJ2-5	CAGGGRLETQYF	TGTGCCGGGGGGGGGAGGTTGGAGACCCAGTACTTC
TRBV30	.	.	TRBJ2-7	CAWSREYEQYF	TGTGCCTGGAGCCGGGAGTACGAGCAGTACTTC
TRBV7-9	TRBD1	few	TRBJ1-1	CASSWTGSEAFF	TGTGCCAGCAGTTGGACAGGCTCTGAAGCTTTCTTT
TRBV18	.	.	TRBJ2-7	CASSPVDIFSEQYF	TGTGCCAGCTCACCTGTGGACATTTTTTCCGAGCAGTACTTC
TRBV4-2	.	.	TRBJ2-7	CASSQVTGEVYEQYF	TGTGCCAGCAGCCAAGTAACAGGGGAGGTCTACGAGCAGTACTTC
TRBV29-1	.	.	TRBJ2-7	CSVGEPLGSYEQYF	TGCAGCGTTGGGGAGCCGCTGGGCTCCTACGAGCAGTACTTC
TRBV6-1	TRBD1	.	TRBJ1-4	CASSGLGTANEKLFF	TGTGCCAGCAGTGGACTCGGGACAGCTAATGAAAAACTGTTTTTT
TRBV5-1	.	.	TRBJ1-4	CASSSQGVGEKLFF	TGCGCCAGCAGCTCACAGGGAGTCGGAGAAAAACTGTTTTTT
TRBV4-1	TRBD2	.	TRBJ2-4	CASSQGAGGRSGAKNIQYF	TGCGCCAGCAGCCAAGGAGCGGGAGGCCGGTCGGGTGCCAAAAACATTCAGTACTTC
TRBV6-6	TRBD1	.	TRBJ1-2	CASRGTAESYTF	TGTGCCAGCAGAGGGACAGCCGAAAGCTACACCTTC
TRBV7-9	.	.	TRBJ1-2	CASRPQGTYGYTF	TGTGCCAGCAGACCACAGGGTACCTATGGCTACACCTTC
TRBV5-1	TRBD1	once	TRBJ2-7	CASSLAGQGLSYEQYF	TGCGCCAGCAGCTTGGCCGGACAGGGCCTCTCCTACGAGCAGTACTTC
TRBV12-5	TRBD1	.	TRBJ2-2	CASGFLVGQGDTGELFF	TGTGCTAGTGGTTTTTTAGTGGGACAGGGGGACACCGGGGAGCTGTTTTTT
TRBV6-5	.	.	TRBJ2-7	CASSYGPNYEQYF	TGTGCCAGCAGTTACGGCCCGAACTACGAGCAGTACTTC
TRBV19	.	.	TRBJ2-5	CASSITGPETQYF	TGTGCCAGTAGTATCACAGGGCCAGAGACCCAGTACTTC
TRBV7-3	.	few	TRBJ1-2	CASSPGENYGYTF	TGTGCCAGCAGCCCCGGGGAGAACTATGGCTACACCTTC
TRBV2	TRBD1	.	TRBJ1-1	CASSQNLDRWTEAFF	TGTGCCAGCAGCCAGAACTTGGACAGGTGGACTGAAGCTTTCTTT
TRBV29-1	.	few	TRBJ2-1	CSVEEGVMGNEQFF	TGCAGCGTTGAAGAGGGAGTGATGGGCAATGAGCAGTTCTTC
TRBV5-6	.	once	TRBJ2-7	CASSLLRGTDAYEQYF	TGTGCCAGCAGCTTGTTACGCGGGACCGATGCCTACGAGCAGTACTTC
TRBV6-5	TRBD1	.	TRBJ1-2	CASGTANYGYTF	TGTGCCAGCGGGACAGCTAACTATGGCTACACCTTC
TRBV5-5	TRBD1	.	TRBJ1-5	CASSPNPGTGTGNQPQHF	TGTGCCAGCAGTCCTAATCCCGGGACAGGGACGGGGAATCAGCCCCAGCATTTT
TRBV11-2	.	few	TRBJ2-7	CASSSQGEEYF	TGTGCCAGCAGCTCACAGGGCGAGGAGTACTTC
TRBV30	TRBD2	.	TRBJ2-1	CAWRGGGLAGGWIEQFF	TGTGCCTGGAGGGGGGGAGGACTAGCGGGAGGGTGGATTGAGCAGTTCTTC
TRBV19	TRBD1	.	TRBJ1-1	CASSVGGTGGTEAFF	TGTGCCAGTAGCGTTGGAGGGACAGGGGGCACTGAAGCTTTCTTT
TRBV10-1	TRBD2	.	TRBJ2-2	CASSRTSGVGTGELFF	TGCGCCAGCAGTCGAACTAGCGGAGTAGGCACCGGGGAGCTGTTTTTT
TRBV6-5	TRBD1	.	TRBJ1-1	CASSPTGARAFF	TGTGCCAGCAGTCCTACAGGGGCGAGAGCTTTCTTT
TRBV18	TRBD1	.	TRBJ2-5	CASSLGQGASKETQYF	TGTGCCAGCTCACTAGGACAGGGGGCGTCAAAAGAGACCCAGTACTTC
TRBV28	TRBD2	.	TRBJ2-1	CASSGTSGDYNEQFF	TGTGCCAGCAGCGGGACTAGCGGGGACTACAATGAGCAGTTCTTC
TRBV18	.	.	TRBJ1-4	CASSPRIPRDEGELFF	TGTGCCAGCTCACCACGAATCCCCCGGGACGAGGGGGAACTGTTTTTT
TRBV5-1	TRBD1	.	TRBJ2-2	CASSDRTGGTGELFF	TGCGCCAGCAGCGACAGGACAGGAGGTACCGGGGAGCTGTTTTTT
TRBV7-7	.	once	TRBJ2-7	CASSLGNSENEQYF	TGTGCCAGCAGCTTAGGGAATAGCGAGAACGAGCAGTACTTC
TRBV7-2	TRBD1	.	TRBJ2-2	CASSLETGAGELFF	TGTGCCAGCAGCTTAGAGACAGGGGCCGGGGAGCTGTTTTTT
TRBV4-2	TRBD1	few	TRBJ2-5	CASSLGQDQETQYF	TGTGCCAGCAGCCTTGGACAGGATCAAGAGACCCAGTACTTC
TRBV30	.	.	TRBJ1-5	CAWSVPLEPQHF	TGTGCCTGGAGTGTCCCACTGGAGCCCCAGCATTTT
TRBV6-5	.	.	TRBJ1-1	CASSYADEAFF	TGTGCCAGCAGTTACGCGGATGAAGCTTTCTTT
TRBV19	.	.	TRBJ1-2	CASSNPTGRGYTF	TGTGCCAGTAGCAACCCAACAGGACGCGGCTACACCTTC
TRBV7-6	TRBD1	.	TRBJ2-5	CASSSGQGKRETQYF	TGTGCCAGCAGCTCGGGACAGGGGAAGCGGGAGACCCAGTACTTC
TRBV11-2	TRBD2	.	TRBJ2-7	CASSLTSGLYEQYF	TGTGCCAGCAGCTTAACTAGCGGGCTCTACGAGCAGTACTTC
TRBV10-3	.	.	TRBJ1-4	CAISEQGDEKLFF	TGTGCCATCAGTGAACAGGGCGATGAAAAACTGTTTTTT
TRBV6-5	.	.	TRBJ1-5	CASSYGLNQPQHF	TGTGCCAGCAGTTATGGACTCAATCAGCCCCAGCATTTT
TRBV2	.	.	TRBJ2-1	CASSGGRNPSSYNEQFF	TGTGCCAGCAGTGGGGGGCGGAACCCGAGCTCCTACAATGAGCAGTTCTTC
TRBV19	.	few	TRBJ1-5	CASSIGGQPQHF	TGTGCCAGTAGTATTGGAGGTCAGCCCCAGCATTTT
TRBV30	TRBD2	.	TRBJ2-3	CAWSMGLAGNTDTQYF	TGTGCCTGGAGCATGGGACTAGCGGGAAACACAGATACGCAGTATTTT
TRBV6-5	.	once	TRBJ2-2	CASSPLNTGELFF	TGTGCCAGCAGCCCTCTCAACACCGGGGAGCTGTTTTTT
TRBV11-2	.	.	TRBJ1-4	CASSPRGQHFTTNEKLFF	TGTGCCAGCAGCCCCCGAGGACAGCACTTTACAACTAATGAAAAACTGTTTTTT
TRBV5-6	.	.	TRBJ2-1	CASSLRLDSWRYEQFF	TGTGCCAGCAGCTTGAGGTTGGACTCCTGGCGCTATGAGCAGTTCTTC
TRBV7-7	.	.	TRBJ2-5	CASSSQTVETQYF	TGTGCCAGCAGCTCTCAGACAGTAGAGACCCAGTACTTC